This paragraph reports one T cell receptor beta chain. Its antigen remains unidentified. The data are from a study of brain metastases from non-small cell lung cancer. Clones were sequenced by immunoSEQ multiplex PCR, and TCRdb holds only the in-frame ones, with some missing. Here the sample spans some 4,000 clones, about 80% being singletons. Germline V lookup: CDR1 LNHNV, CDR2 YYDKDF (reference sequence). The V end lost 0 bases, the J end lost 6 bases, and 6 bases lay between the germline ends. CDR3 size: 13 residues. The study, taken as a whole, reports: TCR repertoires overlapped largely between brain metastases and matched primaries. Fewer infiltrating T cells were found in brain metastases than primaries.

Sequencing input: primary lung tumor tissue. The clonotype comes from a donor aged 40 or over with non-small cell lung cancer. This chain connects TRBV15 to TRBJ1-5, with D unresolved. This CDR3 reads CATSRDKGQPQHF. CDR3 sequence (DNA): TGTGCCACCAGCAGAGATAAAGGTCAGCCCCAGCATTTT.